This T cell receptor beta chain was profiled in a study of CD8 T cells in ankylosing spondylitis. Study-wide findings and caveats: The study identified a TCR beta motif of about eight highly homologous variants that appeared characteristic of ankylosing spondylitis blood. In the blood and synovial fluid of reactive arthritis, some motif variants had been previously reported.

Of note for this clonotype: The antigen remains unidentified. A much larger clone lies a single base off, so this may be a read error.

Germline V lookup: CDR1 MNHNS, CDR2 SASEGT. The CDR3 totals 14 residues. V lost 1 base and J lost 3, with 10 bases in between. MiXCR, applied by TCRdb to the 5' RACE reads, yields one record per CDR3 protein. The sample includes some 140,000 distinct CDR3 sequences, roughly 8.8% of them seen just once. V and J are TRBV6-1 and TRBJ2-7; either TRBD1 or TRBD2 may fit D (5 bases each). The receptor was isolated from a male donor with ankylosing spondylitis. The material sequenced was synovial fluid, either unsorted or a sorted T cell fraction (not recorded which). CDR3 protein: CASSEGGTRYEQYF. The DNA of the CDR3 is TGTGCCAGCAGTGAAGGAGGGACCCGCTACGAGCAGTACTTC.